This T cell receptor (beta chain) was sequenced in a study of blood T cell repertoires in COVID-19. Study-level background: Sources were T cells, B-cell-depleted T cells, or PBMCs; the material itself was cDNA or gDNA.

Original methodology: Amplified reference gene primers provided the basis for estimating nucleated cell counts. Generated by immunoSEQ multiplex PCR, the TCRdb table keeps only in-frame clones and is missing some. V and J calls and clone size are those listed in that table; D and trimming were worked out from the DNA. The sample lists approximately 82,000 clones; around 89% were seen once. About this clone itself: This specimen includes other DNA sequences encoding the same CDR3.

Per germline, CDR1 SGHAT and CDR2 FQNNGV. The junction had 7 bases not matched to a gene; V was cut back by 8 bases and J by 4 bases. This CDR3 has 13 amino acids. The rearrangement joins TRBV11-2 to TRBJ2-7, with TRBD1 matching over 8 bases. The source is a woman between 50 and 59 years old with acute COVID-19. The sample taken for sequencing was PBMCs or T cells enriched from blood (not recorded which). CDR3 amino acids: CASSLDREYEQYF. The DNA of the CDR3 is TGTGCCAGCTCGCTGGACAGGGAGTACGAGCAGTACTTC.